One sample yielded the 20 T cell receptor beta chains listed below, sequenced in a study of T cells of healthy individuals. One entry per CDR3 protein, called by TCRdb with MiXCR from the 5' RACE reads. Of some 69,000 distinct CDR3 sequences in the sample, 15% to 20% were seen once. Source of these receptors: a human donor in good health.

The sample holds a few counts of this clonotype. The chain recombines TRBV20-1 with TRBJ2-5; the D gene is possibly TRBD2 (5 bases). Germline V gene lookup returns CDR1 DFQATT and CDR2 SNEGSKA (reference sequence). V gave up 1 base and J gave up 1 base, with 19 bases separating them. CDR3 size: 17 residues. CDR3 amino acids: CSARGLHQNLVQETQYF. As DNA, the CDR3 is TGCAGTGCTAGAGGACTACACCAAAACCTAGTCCAAGAGACCCAGTACTTC.

This clonotype was counted a few times. The V call is TRBV4-1, the J call TRBJ2-1, with 12 bases fitting TRBD2. In germline, CDR1 is MGHRA, CDR2 YSYEKL. The junction had 7 bases not matched to a gene; V was cut back by 0 bases and J by 4 bases. CDR3 length: 18 amino acids. The CDR3 spells CASSQDKRTSGKYNEQFF. CDR3 DNA sequence: TGCGCCAGCAGCCAAGATAAACGGACTAGCGGGAAATACAATGAGCAGTTCTTC.

The V call is TRBV12-3 or TRBV12-4, the J call TRBJ2-1, with D maybe TRBD1 (5 bases). There are 15 residues in the CDR3. Deletions cut 2 bases from V and 8 bases from J, with 16 bases between. The CDR3 nucleotides are TGTGCCAGCAGTTTACAAGGGTTAGGGGCCGATGAGCAGTTCTTC. The encoded protein is CASSLQGLGADEQFF.

In its sample, this clonotype was seen a few times. The V call is TRBV4-2, the J call TRBJ2-7; unclear D gene. Germline CDR1 LGHNA, CDR2 YNFKEQ. The ends were cut back, 0 bases at V and 3 bases at J, with 12 bases in the middle. The CDR3 loop spans 15 amino acids. The CDR3 DNA follows: TGTGCCAGCAGCCAAGAAAAGGGAAGACTCTACGAGCAGTACTTC. It translates to CASSQEKGRLYEQYF.

This clonotype was found many times. J is TRBJ2-1 and V is TRBV20-1; TRBD2 matches at 8 bases. The CDR3 sequence is 14 residues long. Germline V lookup: CDR1 DFQATT, CDR2 SNEGSKA (reference sequence). The ends lost 1 base at V and 4 bases at J; junction bases unmatched: 3. The CDR3 is CSARGTSGYNEQFF. The CDR3, as DNA: TGCAGTGCTAGAGGCACTAGCGGATACAATGAGCAGTTCTTC.

This clonotype was seen many times. CDR3 sequence: CASSLKGTTYEQYF. Here the CDR3 DNA reads TGTGCCAGCAGCTTAAAGGGGACAACCTACGAGCAGTACTTC. The chain has TRBV11-2 and TRBJ2-7, with a weak D call TRBD1 (6 bases). The CDR3 consists of 14 residues. The germline V gene encodes CDR1 SGHAT and CDR2 FQNNGV. Trimming took off 2 bases at V and 2 bases at J, with 10 bases between the two ends.

The V and J genes are TRBV5-1 and TRBJ2-7; D possibly uses TRBD1 or TRBD2 (6 bases each). Germline CDR1 is SGHRS and CDR2 is YFSETQ. The CDR3 sequence is 15 residues long. V was pared by 5 bases and J by 4 bases, with 19 bases between. CDR3 coding DNA: TGCGCCAGCAGTTATCAGGGGCCTGGGAGGTACGAGCAGTACTTC. It codes for CASSYQGPGRYEQYF.

This clonotype was picked up many times. The rearrangement uses TRBV10-1 and TRBJ1-6, with D possibly matching TRBD1 (6 bases). Germline V lookup: CDR1 WNHNN, CDR2 SYGVQD (reference sequence). Deletions cut 6 bases from V and 10 bases from J, with 16 bases between. This CDR3 is 14 amino acids long. CDR3 bases: TGCGCCAGCAGAGCCGGGACAAGAGACTCACCCCTCCACTTT. Its protein is CASRAGTRDSPLHF.

The table lists this clonotype with many counts. The J gene is TRBJ2-1, the V gene TRBV11-2, with no clear D. Germline values: CDR1 SGHAT, CDR2 FQNNGV. The CDR3 extends over 12 amino acids. The ends were cut back, 1 base at V and 10 bases at J, with 8 bases in the middle. Here the CDR3 DNA reads TGTGCCAGCAGCTTAGGGAACCCAGAGCAGTTCTTC. It is translated as CASSLGNPEQFF.

The rearrangement links TRBV4-1 to TRBJ2-6, with a tentative D call TRBD2 (6 bases). The CDR3 has 17 residues. Germline lookup yields CDR1 MGHRA and CDR2 YSYEKL. The ends were cut back, 4 bases at V and 0 bases at J, with 13 bases in the middle. CDR3 sequence reads: CASSRGTSNSGANVLTF. The CDR3 nucleotides read TGCGCCAGCAGCCGCGGGACTTCGAACTCTGGGGCCAACGTCCTGACTTTC.

The V gene is TRBV5-1, the J gene TRBJ1-4, with D perhaps TRBD1 (5 bases). V was pared by 4 bases and J by 4 bases, with 11 bases between. Germline V gives CDR1 SGHRS, CDR2 YFSETQ. CDR3 length: 14 residues. The CDR3 DNA sequence: TGCGCCAGCAGCCCGCAGGGAATTAATGAAAAACTGTTTTTT. Its protein is CASSPQGINEKLFF. The full variable domain, in which reference TRBV5-1 and TRBJ1-4 provide the parts outside the CDR3, is KAGVTQTPRYLIKTRGQQVTLSCSPISGHRSVSWYQQTPGQGLQFLFEYFSETQRNKGNFPGRFSGRQFSNSRSEMNVSTLELGDSALYLCASSPQGINEKLFFGSGTQLSVL.

V is TRBV14 and J is TRBJ2-2; TRBD1 aligns across 7 bases. Germline trimming cut 4 bases from V and 3 bases from J; bases unmatched to any gene: 5. The CDR3 spans 15 residues. Germline CDR1 is SGHDN and CDR2 is FVKESK. The CDR3 loop reads CASSRGQFDTGELFF. The CDR3, as DNA: TGTGCCAGCAGCCGGGGACAGTTCGACACCGGGGAGCTGTTTTTT.

This clonotype has just a few counts. The rearrangement uses TRBV6-5 and TRBJ1-1, with 8 bases matching TRBD1. The CDR3 consists of 13 residues. V trimming: 5 bases; J trimming: 3 bases; junction bases outside the gene matches: 2. The V gene's germline CDR1 is MNHEY and CDR2 SVGAGI. DNA for the CDR3: TGTGCCAGCAGTGGGACAGGAGACACTGAAGCTTTCTTT. Its translation: CASSGTGDTEAFF.

This clonotype was recorded a few times. The chain joins TRBV28 to TRBJ1-1; 8 bases map to TRBD1. The V gene's germline CDR1 is MDHEN and CDR2 SYDVKM. There are 18 residues in the CDR3. The junction had 13 bases not matched to a gene; V was cut back by 4 bases and J by 0 bases. CDR3 region: CASSWRQGILSVNTEAFF. The CDR3 DNA is TGTGCCAGCAGTTGGAGACAGGGGATCTTAAGTGTGAACACTGAAGCTTTCTTT.

This clonotype appeared many times. This sequence joins TRBV11-2 and TRBJ1-1; 8 nucleotides align to TRBD1. The CDR3 sequence is 14 residues long. CDR1 SGHAT and CDR2 FQNNGV come from the germline V gene. Trimming removed 5 bases from V and 0 bases from J; junction bases left unmatched: 2. The CDR3 is CASSVQGVNTEAFF. Written as DNA, the CDR3 is TGTGCCAGCAGCGTACAGGGGGTGAACACTGAAGCTTTCTTT.

This clonotype showed up many times. The gene calls are TRBV20-1 and TRBJ1-6; weak D call: TRBD1 (5 bases). Germline lookup yields CDR1 DFQATT and CDR2 SNEGSKA (reference sequence). Trimming left V 2 bases short and J 10 bases short, with 15 bases between. This CDR3 contains 14 residues. The CDR3 here is CSARSGPFDSPLHF. The CDR3, as DNA: TGCAGTGCTAGATCGGGGCCGTTCGACTCACCCCTCCACTTT.

The rearrangement joins TRBV7-6 to TRBJ1-1, with 7 bases aligning to TRBD1. Germline-derived CDR1 and CDR2 are SGHVS and FNYEAQ. The CDR3 contains 14 residues. Trimming at V came to 4 bases and at J to 2 bases, leaving 4 bases not matched to a gene. In DNA form, the CDR3 reads TGTGCCAGCAGCTCGACAGGGCCCAACACTGAAGCTTTCTTT. It encodes CASSSTGPNTEAFF.

This clonotype was seen more than once but under ten times. The chain has TRBV6-5 and TRBJ1-1, with D tentatively TRBD1 (5 bases). This CDR3 is 11 amino acids long. Germline CDR1 MNHEY, CDR2 SVGAGI. Between the trimmed V and J ends, which lost 7 bases and 11 bases, there was a span of 14 bases. Written as DNA, the CDR3 is TGTGCCAGCACGGGGGTAGGCGGTGCTTTCTTT. Protein product: CASTGVGGAFF.

This clonotype showed up many times. J is TRBJ1-6 and V is TRBV20-1; D is unresolved. Germline assignment: CDR1 DFQATT and CDR2 SNEGSKA (reference sequence). V lost 5 bases and J 0 bases, leaving 11 bases between the germline ends. The CDR3 sequence is 15 residues long. CDR3 loop: CSARTSSSYNSPLHF. CDR3 bases: TGCAGTGCTCGGACGTCCAGCTCCTATAATTCACCCCTCCACTTT.

The table lists this clonotype with a few counts. The rearrangement uses TRBV6-5 and TRBJ2-2; 8 bases fit TRBD1. Germline CDR1 MNHEY, CDR2 SVGAGI. This CDR3 contains 15 residues. Trimming removed 6 bases from V and 5 bases from J; junction bases left unmatched: 8. For the CDR3, the DNA is TGTGCCAGCAGAAGCAGGACAGGGTCTACCGGGGAGCTGTTTTTT. Its protein product is CASRSRTGSTGELFF.